What follows are 22 T cell receptor beta chains derived from one specimen sequenced in a study of memory CD4+ T cells and cytomegalovirus serostatus. Single viable CD3+CD4+CD8-CD45RO+ cells were sorted as the memory CD4+ T cells. Sequencing used immunoSEQ multiplex PCR; TCRdb keeps in-frame clones, though not all of them. The table has 40,000 to 45,000 clones, 76% seen once. The specimen was memory CD4+ T cells from blood. These TCRs come from an adult in good health and CMV-seronegative.

The genes are TRBV27 and TRBJ2-5; 10 nucleotides line up with TRBD1. The J segment lost 4 bases and the V segment lost 8 bases, leaving 4 bases of the junction unmatched. CDR1 and CDR2 (germline): MNHEY, SMNVEV (reference sequence). The CDR3 sequence is 13 residues long. CDR3 bases: TGTGCCAGCCGATGGACAGGGGGAGAGACCCAGTACTTC. Encoded protein: CASRWTGGETQYF.

A remark on this clone: The same CDR3 can be traced to other DNA sequences in this sample. The rearrangement uses TRBV28 and TRBJ1-2, with 8 bases fitting TRBD1. The CDR3 has 15 amino acids. Germline-derived CDR1 and CDR2 are MDHEN and SYDVKM. J was trimmed by 2 bases and V by 5 bases; bases with no gene match: 7. The DNA of the CDR3 is TGTGCCAGCAGTCTCCGGACAGGGCTCAACTATGGCTACACCTTC. This translates into CASSLRTGLNYGYTF.

The chain is built from TRBV5-1 and TRBJ2-5, with 8 nucleotides matching TRBD2. The CDR3 has 13 residues. Germline CDR1 SGHRS, CDR2 YFSETQ. V lost 3 bases, J lost 5 bases, and 3 bases stayed unmatched. DNA of the CDR3: TGCGCCAGCAGCTCCGGGACTAGGGAGACCCAGTACTTC. Its translation: CASSSGTRETQYF.

This chain links TRBV27 with TRBJ1-5, with D uncertain. V was shortened by 2 bases and J by 0 bases, with 11 bases between the two germline ends. The CDR3 has 16 residues. Germline CDR1 and CDR2: MNHEY and SMNVEV (reference sequence). CDR3 sequence: CASSLKAGHSNQPQHF. In DNA, the CDR3 is TGTGCCAGCAGTTTAAAAGCCGGGCATAGCAATCAGCCCCAGCATTTT.

The chain links TRBV9 to TRBJ2-5; D is uncertain. Germline values: CDR1 SGDLS, CDR2 YYNGEE. The CDR3 is 14 residues long. Trimming cost V 0 bases and J 4 bases, with 10 bases left between them. In nucleotides, the CDR3 is TGTGCCAGCAGCGTAGGGCTTCGTGGAGAGACCCAGTACTTC. This sequence encodes CASSVGLRGETQYF.

The chain recombines TRBV9 with TRBJ2-3; D ambiguous. The CDR3 has 12 amino acids. The germline CDR1 and CDR2 sequences are SGDLS and YYNGEE. Trimming took off 4 bases at V and 6 bases at J, with 9 bases between the two ends. The CDR3 bases are TGTGCCAGCAGCCCGGTGGTGGATACGCAGTATTTT. Its protein product is CASSPVVDTQYF. Full variable domain (rest looked up from reference TRBV9 and TRBJ2-3): DSGVTQTPKHLITATGQRVTLRCSPRSGDLSVYWYQQSLDQGLQFLIQYYNGEERAKGNILERFSAQQFPDLHSELNLSSLELGDSALYFCASSPVVDTQYFGPGTRLTVL.

This rearrangement joins TRBV27 to TRBJ2-1; 7 nucleotides match TRBD1. The CDR3 covers 15 residues. Trimming took 4 bases from V and 6 from J; bases not matched to a gene: 9. The V gene's germline CDR1 is MNHEY and CDR2 SMNVEV (reference sequence). The CDR3 spells CASSSFLTGSNEQFF. The CDR3 DNA is TGTGCCAGCAGTTCTTTCTTGACAGGGAGCAATGAGCAGTTCTTC.

This clone was seen just once. Within the sample, other DNA sequences also encode this same CDR3. The chain has TRBV6-6 and TRBJ1-5, with D unclear. The CDR3 covers 15 residues. CDR1 and CDR2 from the germline V gene are MNHNY and SVGAGI (reference sequence). Deletions cut 3 bases from V and 2 bases from J, with 11 bases between. CDR3 region: CASSYRVVGNQPQHF. The DNA for the CDR3 is TGTGCCAGCAGTTATAGAGTTGTGGGCAATCAGCCCCAGCATTTT.

The chain links TRBV7-9 to TRBJ2-3; D assignment may be TRBD1 or TRBD2 (5 bases each). V gave up 8 bases and J gave up 0 bases, with 6 bases separating them. The CDR3 is made up of 12 amino acids. Germline V gene data show CDR1 as SEHNR and CDR2 as FQNEAQ (reference sequence). In nucleotides, the CDR3 is TGTGCCAGCGGGGGAAGCACAGATACGCAGTATTTT. It encodes CASGGSTDTQYF.

The chain links TRBV4-1 to TRBJ1-4; 8 bases map to TRBD1. V lost 1 base, J lost 4 bases, and 8 bases stayed unmatched. The germline CDR1 and CDR2 sequences are MGHRA and YSYEKL. This CDR3 spans 17 amino acids. In DNA, the CDR3 is TGCGCCAGCAGCCAAGCAACCGACAGGGGCTTTAATGAAAAACTGTTTTTT. Translation: CASSQATDRGFNEKLFF.

The rearrangement uses TRBV5-5 and TRBJ1-4; D is unresolved. The germline V gene encodes CDR1 SGHKS and CDR2 YYEKEE (reference sequence). CDR3 size: 15 residues. The V gene lost 0 bases and the J gene lost 8 bases, with 14 bases spanning the gap. The CDR3 loop reads CASSLAGSESEKLFF. CDR3 nucleotides: TGTGCCAGCAGCTTGGCGGGGAGTGAGTCAGAAAAACTGTTTTTT.

The chain carries TRBV7-2 and TRBJ1-1, with TRBD1 as a possible D gene (5 bases). V lost 1 base to trimming and J lost 7 bases, with 13 bases between them. CDR3 length: 14 amino acids. The V gene's germline CDR1 is SGHTA and CDR2 FQGNSA. DNA of the CDR3: TGTGCCAGCAGCTTAGGGGCAGGACACGGTGAAGCTTTCTTT. Translating gives CASSLGAGHGEAFF.

This chain connects TRBV7-6 to TRBJ1-4, with 8 bases that match TRBD1. This CDR3 is built from 15 residues. The V gene end was trimmed by 5 bases and the J gene end by 3 bases; junction bases not matched to a gene: 5. Germline V gene sequence: CDR1 SGHVS, CDR2 FNYEAQ. In DNA form, the CDR3 reads TGTGCCAGCAGCCCCGGACAGGGTGCTAATGAAAAACTGTTTTTT. This gives the protein CASSPGQGANEKLFF.

The chain carries TRBV11-2 and TRBJ2-1; 9 bases agree with TRBD1. Per the germline V gene, CDR1 is SGHAT and CDR2 is FQNNGV. CDR3 size: 17 residues. Trimming at V came to 0 bases and at J to 8 bases, leaving 11 bases not matched to a gene. The CDR3 DNA follows: TGTGCCAGCAGCTTAGATCGTGGACAGGGGAGACGACATGAGCAGTTCTTC. It translates to CASSLDRGQGRRHEQFF.

The chain employs TRBV5-1 and TRBJ2-7; D gene unclear. CDR1 is SGHRS, CDR2 YFSETQ, per germline. The V end was cut by 4 bases, the J end by 3 bases, with 8 bases between. The CDR3 is 12 residues long. The CDR3 nucleotides read TGCGCCAGCAGCCAAAATTTCTACGAGCAGTACTTC. Amino acids: CASSQNFYEQYF.

A single count supports this clone. The V call is TRBV5-6, the J call TRBJ2-6; D tentatively reads TRBD1 or TRBD2 (5 bases each). V lost 3 bases and J lost 0, with 10 bases in between. This CDR3 spans 16 amino acids. CDR1 and CDR2 (germline): SGHDT, YYEEEE. The CDR3 DNA is TGTGCCAGCAGCTCGGGGCCTTTCTCTGGGGCCAACGTCCTGACTTTC. This translates into CASSSGPFSGANVLTF.

CDR3 region: CAYGAGYHTGELFF. The CDR3 DNA sequence: TGTGCATACGGGGCGGGCTATCACACCGGGGAGCTGTTTTTT. The rearrangement joins TRBV30 to TRBJ2-2; possibly TRBD1 or TRBD2 for D (5 bases each). This CDR3 region has 14 residues. The germline CDR1 and CDR2 sequences are GTSNPN and SVGIG (reference sequence).

This clone has just a few counts. J is TRBJ1-5 and V is TRBV6-1, with a tentative D call TRBD1 (5 bases). The CDR3 extends over 14 amino acids. Germline assignment: CDR1 MNHNS and CDR2 SASEGT. Trimming took 2 bases from V and 3 from J, leaving 8 bases between them. This CDR3 is CASSEMGVNQPQHF. CDR3 coding DNA: TGTGCCAGCAGTGAAATGGGGGTCAATCAGCCCCAGCATTTT.

V is TRBV11-2 and J is TRBJ2-7, with no clear D. The germline V gene has CDR1 SGHAT and CDR2 FQNNGV. Trimming stripped 5 bases from V and 9 bases from J, with 20 bases between. The CDR3 has 14 residues. As DNA, the CDR3 is TGTGCCAGCAGCCCTCAAGGCGTGAGAACCCGGCAGTACTTC. This sequence encodes CASSPQGVRTRQYF.

The J gene is TRBJ1-3, the V gene TRBV2; D possibly corresponds to TRBD1 (6 bases). CDR3 length: 15 residues. The germline gives CDR1 SNHLY, CDR2 FYNNEI. V was cut by 8 bases and J by 3 bases, with 17 bases left in between. CDR3 sequence: CASAGAGARGNTIYF. For the CDR3, the DNA is TGTGCCAGCGCGGGGGCGGGGGCGCGTGGAAACACCATATATTTT.

In DNA form, the CDR3 reads TGTGCCAGCTCACTCACGGACAGGCGGTACGAGCAGTACTTC. As protein: CASSLTDRRYEQYF. The chain is built from TRBV18 and TRBJ2-7; 7 positions agree with TRBD1. The length of the CDR3 is 14 residues. J was trimmed by 4 bases and V by 4 bases; bases with no gene match: 7. Germline values: CDR1 KGHSH, CDR2 LQKENI.

The chain has TRBV23-1 and TRBJ2-2; no definite D call. TRBV23-1 belongs to the ORF category, with a function that is uncertain. This CDR3 contains 12 residues. The V end was cut by 2 bases, the J end by 6 bases, with 4 bases between. This CDR3 reads CASSQRPGELFF. CDR3 nucleotides: TGCGCCAGCAGTCAAAGGCCCGGGGAGCTGTTTTTT.